The clone carrying this T cell receptor (beta chain) was seen a single time. CDR1 is MNHEY and CDR2 is SVGAGI in the germline V gene. This CDR3 contains 13 residues. The V end was cut by 5 bases, the J end by 2 bases, with 8 bases between. These data originate in a study of blood T cell repertoires in COVID-19. Sequenced by immunoSEQ multiplex PCR; TCRdb stores in-frame clones only, minus some. This sample has fewer than 450,000 clones, with roughly 88% found just once. The clonotype comes from a woman between 50 and 59 years old with COVID-19, enrolled during active disease. The V and J genes are TRBV6-5 and TRBJ2-3; no definite D call. The sample taken for sequencing was peripheral blood. CDR3 coding DNA: TGTGCCAGCAGTCCTACCTACACAGATACGCAGTATTTT. Protein sequence: CASSPTYTDTQYF.